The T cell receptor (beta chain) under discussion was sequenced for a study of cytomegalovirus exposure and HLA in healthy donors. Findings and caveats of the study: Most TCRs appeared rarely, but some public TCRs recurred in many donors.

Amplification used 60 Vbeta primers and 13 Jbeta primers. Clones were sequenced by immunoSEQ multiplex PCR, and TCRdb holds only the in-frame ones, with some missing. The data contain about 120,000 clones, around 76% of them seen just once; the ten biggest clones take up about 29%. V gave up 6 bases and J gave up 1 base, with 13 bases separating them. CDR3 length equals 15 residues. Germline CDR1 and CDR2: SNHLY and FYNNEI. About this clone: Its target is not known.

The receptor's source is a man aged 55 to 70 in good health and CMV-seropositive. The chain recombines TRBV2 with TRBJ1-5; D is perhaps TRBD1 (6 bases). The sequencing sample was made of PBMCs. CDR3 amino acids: CASSLEGVSNQPQHF. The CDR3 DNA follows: TGTGCCAGCAGCCTAGAGGGGGTAAGCAATCAGCCCCAGCATTTT.